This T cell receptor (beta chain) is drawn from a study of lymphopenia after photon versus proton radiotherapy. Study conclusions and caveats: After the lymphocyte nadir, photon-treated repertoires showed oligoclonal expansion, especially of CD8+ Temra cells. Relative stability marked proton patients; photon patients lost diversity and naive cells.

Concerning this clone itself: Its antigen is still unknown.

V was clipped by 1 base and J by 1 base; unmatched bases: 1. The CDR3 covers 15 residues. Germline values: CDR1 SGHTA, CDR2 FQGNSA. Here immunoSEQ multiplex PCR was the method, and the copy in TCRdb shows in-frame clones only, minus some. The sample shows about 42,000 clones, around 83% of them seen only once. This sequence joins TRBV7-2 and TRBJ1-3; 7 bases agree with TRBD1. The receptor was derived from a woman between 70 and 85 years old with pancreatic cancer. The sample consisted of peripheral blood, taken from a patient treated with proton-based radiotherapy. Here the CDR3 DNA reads TGTGCCAGCAGCTTAGACAGGGGATCTGGAAACACCATATATTTT. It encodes CASSLDRGSGNTIYF.